Listed below are T cell receptor beta chains from one sample, sequenced in a study of beta chain features in type 1 diabetes. The assay was immunoSEQ multiplex PCR, and TCRdb's table has in-frame clones only and misses some. The sample lists hundreds of thousands of clones, roughly 12% occurring once. The sample comprised naive CD4+ T cells from blood. The receptors derive from a young man with type 1 diabetes. CDR3s include the opening cysteine and the closing phenylalanine or tryptophan. Each record gives: V gene, J gene, clone size, D gene, CDR3 DNA, CDR3 protein. The D gene is left open where the match is weak. A clone size is listed for some rows: how often the clone was seen (once, few, many), or a class if it is expanded.

v_gene: TRBV9
j_gene: TRBJ1-2
abundance: NA
d_gene: NA
CDR3nt: TGTGCCAGCACTTGGGCTACGGGGGACTATGGCTACACCTTC
CDR3aa: CASTWATGDYGYTF

v_gene: TRBV4-1
j_gene: TRBJ1-2
abundance: few
d_gene: TRBD1
CDR3nt: TGCGCCAGCAGCCAAGGAGAGGGGGCATTGGACTATGGCTACACCTTC
CDR3aa: CASSQGEGALDYGYTF

v_gene: TRBV6-1
j_gene: TRBJ1-5
abundance: NA
d_gene: NA
CDR3nt: TGTGCCAGCAGTGGGCCTACGGGGCGGAATCAGCCCCAGCATTTT
CDR3aa: CASSGPTGRNQPQHF

v_gene: TRBV28
j_gene: TRBJ1-2
abundance: NA
d_gene: TRBD1
CDR3nt: TGTGCCAGCAGTTTACCAACAGGGGTGGGTGGCTACACCTTC
CDR3aa: CASSLPTGVGGYTF

v_gene: TRBV27
j_gene: TRBJ1-2
abundance: few
d_gene: NA
CDR3nt: TGTGCCAGCAGTCCCTCGGAGCAGAGGGGCTACACCTTC
CDR3aa: CASSPSEQRGYTF

v_gene: TRBV19
j_gene: TRBJ2-7
abundance: few
d_gene: NA
CDR3nt: TGTGCCAGTAGTATATCATTCTCCTACGAGCAGTACTTC
CDR3aa: CASSISFSYEQYF

v_gene: TRBV30
j_gene: TRBJ1-1
abundance: NA
d_gene: TRBD1
CDR3nt: TGTGCCTGCTCCGCCGGGACAGTGAACACTGAAGCTTTCTTT
CDR3aa: CACSAGTVNTEAFF

v_gene: TRBV25-1
j_gene: TRBJ1-6
abundance: NA
d_gene: NA
CDR3nt: TGTGCCAGCAGTGAATCGGCTTTTTCCTATAATTCACCCCTCCACTTT
CDR3aa: CASSESAFSYNSPLHF

v_gene: TRBV15
j_gene: TRBJ2-5
abundance: NA
d_gene: NA
CDR3nt: TGTGCCACCAGCAGAGATAGAGGGGTTGAGACCCAGTACTTC
CDR3aa: CATSRDRGVETQYF

v_gene: TRBV6-6
j_gene: TRBJ1-2
abundance: few
d_gene: NA
CDR3nt: TGTGCCAGCAGCCCCGACAGCCTGAAGGGCTATGGCTACACCTTC
CDR3aa: CASSPDSLKGYGYTF

v_gene: TRBV14
j_gene: TRBJ2-6
abundance: NA
d_gene: NA
CDR3nt: TGTGCCAGCAGCCACGCCGGGGCCAACGTCCTGACTTTC
CDR3aa: CASSHAGANVLTF

v_gene: TRBV28
j_gene: TRBJ1-6
abundance: NA
d_gene: NA
CDR3nt: TGTGCCAGCACTTCGGGACTGTTAAATTCACCCCTCCACTTT
CDR3aa: CASTSGLLNSPLHF

v_gene: TRBV5-6
j_gene: TRBJ1-2
abundance: NA
d_gene: NA
CDR3nt: TGTGCCAGCAGCCAGAACTATGGCTACACCTTC
CDR3aa: CASSQNYGYTF

v_gene: TRBV4-1
j_gene: TRBJ2-1
abundance: few
d_gene: NA
CDR3nt: TGCGCCAGCAGCCAGCTACAGGGACTTTTAAGCGATGAGCAGTTCTTC
CDR3aa: CASSQLQGLLSDEQFF

v_gene: TRBV12-5
j_gene: TRBJ1-2
abundance: few
d_gene: NA
CDR3nt: TGTGCTAGTGGTTTGGTATCCTCAGATGGCTATGGCTACACCTTC
CDR3aa: CASGLVSSDGYGYTF

v_gene: TRBV5-1
j_gene: TRBJ2-7
abundance: NA
d_gene: NA
CDR3nt: TGCGCCAGCAGCACGGGACGGAGCTACGAGCAGTACTTC
CDR3aa: CASSTGRSYEQYF

v_gene: TRBV4-1
j_gene: TRBJ2-1
abundance: few
d_gene: NA
CDR3nt: TGCGCCAGCAGCCAAGTGGAGGGGGACTACAATGAGCAGTTCTTC
CDR3aa: CASSQVEGDYNEQFF

v_gene: TRBV7-9
j_gene: TRBJ1-2
abundance: NA
d_gene: TRBD1
CDR3nt: TGTGCCAGCAGCTTAACAGGGGACGGCTACACCTTC
CDR3aa: CASSLTGDGYTF

v_gene: TRBV19
j_gene: TRBJ2-1
abundance: NA
d_gene: TRBD1
CDR3nt: TGTGCCAGTAGACGGGGGACAGGGGCCTACAATGAGCAGTTCTTC
CDR3aa: CASRRGTGAYNEQFF

v_gene: TRBV30
j_gene: TRBJ2-3
abundance: NA
d_gene: NA
CDR3nt: TGTGCCTGGAGTGGGTCCAGGGACTCGCGGGATACGCAGTATTTT
CDR3aa: CAWSGSRDSRDTQYF

v_gene: TRBV18
j_gene: TRBJ2-5
abundance: few
d_gene: TRBD2
CDR3nt: TGTGCCAGCTCACCGTATTTGGGACTAGCGGGGATGGAGACCCAGTACTTC
CDR3aa: CASSPYLGLAGMETQYF

v_gene: TRBV9
j_gene: TRBJ2-1
abundance: NA
d_gene: TRBD2
CDR3nt: TGTGCCAGCAGCGTAGCTAGCGGCGCTTCCTACAATGAGCAGTTCTTC
CDR3aa: CASSVASGASYNEQFF

v_gene: TRBV7-8
j_gene: TRBJ2-7
abundance: few
d_gene: NA
CDR3nt: TGTGCCAGCAGTACAGGGCCCGCGCAGTACTTC
CDR3aa: CASSTGPAQYF

v_gene: TRBV30
j_gene: TRBJ2-5
abundance: NA
d_gene: NA
CDR3nt: TGTGCCTGGGATTCAGGAAAAGAGACCCAGTACTTC
CDR3aa: CAWDSGKETQYF

v_gene: TRBV9
j_gene: TRBJ1-2
abundance: NA
d_gene: NA
CDR3nt: TGTGCCAGCAGCGTAGAAGTCAGTCCGGGTTCTGATTATGGCTACACCTTC
CDR3aa: CASSVEVSPGSDYGYTF

v_gene: TRBV30
j_gene: TRBJ1-5
abundance: NA
d_gene: NA
CDR3nt: TGTGCCTGGAGTCCGATGACCCCCGCCAAGCCCCAGCATTTT
CDR3aa: CAWSPMTPAKPQHF

v_gene: TRBV27
j_gene: TRBJ1-1
abundance: few
d_gene: NA
CDR3nt: TGTGCCAGCAGTCCAGCGGCGGGTGGGACTGAAGCTTTCTTT
CDR3aa: CASSPAAGGTEAFF

v_gene: TRBV2
j_gene: TRBJ2-4
abundance: NA
d_gene: TRBD1
CDR3nt: TGTGCCAGCAGGCCCGGACAGGGAGTAGCCAAAAACATTCAGTACTTC
CDR3aa: CASRPGQGVAKNIQYF

v_gene: TRBV15
j_gene: TRBJ2-3
abundance: NA
d_gene: NA
CDR3nt: TGTGCCACCAGGGGCGGGGGCCAGGGGACAGATACGCAGTATTTT
CDR3aa: CATRGGGQGTDTQYF

v_gene: TRBV10-2
j_gene: TRBJ2-7
abundance: NA
d_gene: NA
CDR3nt: TGCGCCAGCAGTGAACCAAGGGGCAGGGGAGATAGCTCCTACGAGCAGTACTTC
CDR3aa: CASSEPRGRGDSSYEQYF

v_gene: TRBV29-1
j_gene: TRBJ1-1
abundance: few
d_gene: NA
CDR3nt: TGCAGCGTCGGACCCCGGATGAACACTGAAGCTTTCTTT
CDR3aa: CSVGPRMNTEAFF

v_gene: TRBV7-9
j_gene: TRBJ1-3
abundance: few
d_gene: NA
CDR3nt: TGTGCCAGCAGCCCCAGGCTTAACTCTGGAAACACCATATATTTT
CDR3aa: CASSPRLNSGNTIYF

v_gene: TRBV30
j_gene: TRBJ1-1
abundance: few
d_gene: TRBD1
CDR3nt: TGTGCCTGGAGTATACAGGGGGACACTGAAGCTTTCTTT
CDR3aa: CAWSIQGDTEAFF

v_gene: TRBV7-9
j_gene: TRBJ2-1
abundance: NA
d_gene: TRBD2
CDR3nt: TGTGCCAGCAGCTTAGCGGTCCTAGCGGGGGGGAAGGATGAGCAGTTCTTC
CDR3aa: CASSLAVLAGGKDEQFF

v_gene: TRBV18
j_gene: TRBJ2-2
abundance: NA
d_gene: NA
CDR3nt: TGTGCCAGCTCACCAGAGGAGGTAACCGGGGAGCTGTTTTTT
CDR3aa: CASSPEEVTGELFF

v_gene: TRBV2
j_gene: TRBJ2-7
abundance: few
d_gene: NA
CDR3nt: TGTGCCAGCAATCGACAGGACCACTACGAGCAGTACTTC
CDR3aa: CASNRQDHYEQYF

v_gene: TRBV9
j_gene: TRBJ1-2
abundance: few
d_gene: NA
CDR3nt: TGTGCCAGCAGCGTAGACGAAGGTGCGGTGTATGGCTACACCTTC
CDR3aa: CASSVDEGAVYGYTF

v_gene: TRBV6-6
j_gene: TRBJ2-1
abundance: few
d_gene: TRBD1
CDR3nt: TGTGCCAGCAGTTTGGAGCAGGGGGCAGGGGATGAGCAGTTCTTC
CDR3aa: CASSLEQGAGDEQFF

v_gene: TRBV5-1
j_gene: TRBJ2-7
abundance: NA
d_gene: NA
CDR3nt: TGCGCCAGCAGCTCGCAGTGGTACGAGCAGTACTTC
CDR3aa: CASSSQWYEQYF